This T cell receptor (beta chain) was found in a study of neurological immune-mediated disorders (dated by TCRdb to the late 2010s). With regard to the full study: Among the approximately 34 multiple sclerosis patients, relapsing-remitting MS was present in about 31 and secondary progressive MS was present in 3. The approximately 110 TCR-beta libraries included longitudinal samples, technical triplicates and paired sorted CD4+ and CD8+ T-cell subsets alongside PBMC samples. Peripheral blood TCR-beta repertoires from patients with HTLV-I-associated myelopathy (HAM/TSP), patients with multiple sclerosis, and healthy controls were compared in the study using UMI-based sequencing. Of the approximately 66 subjects in the cohort, about 14 were HAM/TSP patients, approximately 34 were multiple sclerosis patients, and some 20 were healthy controls.

cDNA synthesis used template-switch 5'RACE with a primer carrying a 10-nucleotide random unique molecular identifier tagging each TCR transcript. Each sequencing run produced over 180 million TCR-beta sequences covering 15-18 subjects. Total RNA was extracted with the RNeasy kit. The KAPA Real-time Library Amplification kit was used to amplify TCR-beta VDJ regions with primers targeting the TCR constant region and the 5'RACE anchor. Sample indexes and Illumina adaptors were added in a first PCR, and a second PCR then increased library yield. After Ampure bead purification, the roughly 650 bp TCR product was size-selected on a 2% E-gel SizeSelection system. Before pooling, library quality was assessed on a Bioanalyzer, concentration was determined with Qubit, and library quantification was performed with the Kapa Library Quantification kit. Libraries were sequenced paired-end 2 x 150 bp on an Illumina HiSeq 2500. To increase sequence diversity, about 23-32% phiX was spiked into each library pool. For the original study's pipeline: The UMI-based MiGEC pipeline processed quality-filtered reads and removed over 75% of raw TCR sequences during error correction. IMGT germline references were used for aligning VDJ genes, and each clonotype was defined as a unique CDR3 amino acid sequence together with its V-J genes. VDJtools evaluated clonal expansion, Shannon diversity and CDR3 relatedness (CalcPairwiseDistances, ClusterSamples); CLCbio workbench built phylogenetic trees. A clone was classed as expanded if it had 8 or more unique UMIs, a cutoff based on coefficient-of-variation modelling across technical triplicates. TCRdb handled the public reads itself, with Q25 trimming in fastp and clone calling in MiXCR, and kept productive beta chains. CDR3 protein duplicates are merged, each entry listing the most common genes and DNA. Clone size and V and J calls follow TCRdb, not the original study. A total of 50,000 to 80,000 distinct CDR3 sequences appear in this sample, 4.5% to 5.5% of them only once. Of the sample, 6.5% to 7.5% is held by the ten largest clones.

Paper-wide results and their limitations: No identical CDR3 amino acid sequences were shared among expanded clones across subjects, suggesting private TCR-beta repertoires in all groups. No association of the MS cluster with clinical or MRI features was observed, and the need for larger cohorts was stated by the authors. In phylogenetic analysis, the repertoires of 18 of 34 MS patients grouped into a cluster of related CDR3 sequences, which suggests a possible signature at the repertoire level. TCR clonal expansion was highest in HAM/TSP patients and lowest in MS patients, with MS patients falling below even healthy controls.

Including cysteine and phenylalanine, the CDR3 has 17 amino acids. Solely the CDR3 DNA is kept, with 51 bases framed from the first base. From a lookup of the germline V gene, CDR1 and CDR2 are SGHAT and FQNNGV. After removal of 5 bases from V and 2 bases from J, the junction retains 11 bases not matched to a gene. As regards this clonotype: Its recognized antigen is unknown. The record has no base qualities; no much larger clone is one base away.

For unsorted PBMC libraries, 2 million PBMCs were used after storage in RNAlater at -80 degrees C until RNA extraction. The multiple sclerosis patients were enrolled in a US clinical protocol that used magnetic resonance imaging to evaluate disease progression. Peripheral blood was subjected to Ficoll-Hypaque density gradient centrifugation to isolate PBMCs, which were then cryopreserved in liquid nitrogen. The TCR sequence derives from a man younger than 40 with multiple sclerosis. The sequenced sample consisted of PBMCs. This chain is built from TRBV11-2 and TRBJ2-3; 9 bases in the junction line up with TRBD2. The encoded CDR3 is CASSLGGSGGYTDTQYF. The DNA reads TGTGCCAGCAGCCTCGGCGGGAGCGGGGGGTACACAGATACGCAGTATTTT.